This TCR beta chain was profiled in a study of vaccination and CD4 T cells after COVID-19. Study-level background: With a range of 35 to 161, the median interval from diagnosis to drawing post-COVID samples was 85 to 120 days.

This clonotype has just a few counts. The antigen is undetermined. The CDR3 loop spans 15 amino acids. Germline CDR1 MNHNS, CDR2 SASEGT. The V end was cut by 6 bases, the J end by 2 bases, with 14 bases between. The treatment denotes: approximately 10-day PBMC culture with coronavirus spike peptide pools or control peptides (ViraFEST assay). US Alpha, Beta and Delta variants postdated the positive PCR dates, which ran from March to December 2020. CD4+ T cells that had been cultured provided DNA sequenced with the Oncomine TCR Beta short-read assay. Investigators obtained genomic DNA by extraction from cultured CD4+ T cells. TCRdb ran MiXCR on the PCR reads and lists one entry per CDR3 protein. Of roughly 7,000 distinct CDR3 sequences in the sample, 25% were seen once.

The receptor comes from a human donor who had recovered from COVID-19. The V gene is TRBV6-1, the J gene TRBJ2-1; D perhaps matches TRBD1 (6 bases). The sample here was CD4+ T cells from blood, cultured in vitro, taken after SARS-CoV-2 vaccination. The CDR3 DNA is TGTGCCAGCAGGTCAGGGGCCAGGACCTACAATGAGCAGTTCTTC. Its translation is CASRSGARTYNEQFF.